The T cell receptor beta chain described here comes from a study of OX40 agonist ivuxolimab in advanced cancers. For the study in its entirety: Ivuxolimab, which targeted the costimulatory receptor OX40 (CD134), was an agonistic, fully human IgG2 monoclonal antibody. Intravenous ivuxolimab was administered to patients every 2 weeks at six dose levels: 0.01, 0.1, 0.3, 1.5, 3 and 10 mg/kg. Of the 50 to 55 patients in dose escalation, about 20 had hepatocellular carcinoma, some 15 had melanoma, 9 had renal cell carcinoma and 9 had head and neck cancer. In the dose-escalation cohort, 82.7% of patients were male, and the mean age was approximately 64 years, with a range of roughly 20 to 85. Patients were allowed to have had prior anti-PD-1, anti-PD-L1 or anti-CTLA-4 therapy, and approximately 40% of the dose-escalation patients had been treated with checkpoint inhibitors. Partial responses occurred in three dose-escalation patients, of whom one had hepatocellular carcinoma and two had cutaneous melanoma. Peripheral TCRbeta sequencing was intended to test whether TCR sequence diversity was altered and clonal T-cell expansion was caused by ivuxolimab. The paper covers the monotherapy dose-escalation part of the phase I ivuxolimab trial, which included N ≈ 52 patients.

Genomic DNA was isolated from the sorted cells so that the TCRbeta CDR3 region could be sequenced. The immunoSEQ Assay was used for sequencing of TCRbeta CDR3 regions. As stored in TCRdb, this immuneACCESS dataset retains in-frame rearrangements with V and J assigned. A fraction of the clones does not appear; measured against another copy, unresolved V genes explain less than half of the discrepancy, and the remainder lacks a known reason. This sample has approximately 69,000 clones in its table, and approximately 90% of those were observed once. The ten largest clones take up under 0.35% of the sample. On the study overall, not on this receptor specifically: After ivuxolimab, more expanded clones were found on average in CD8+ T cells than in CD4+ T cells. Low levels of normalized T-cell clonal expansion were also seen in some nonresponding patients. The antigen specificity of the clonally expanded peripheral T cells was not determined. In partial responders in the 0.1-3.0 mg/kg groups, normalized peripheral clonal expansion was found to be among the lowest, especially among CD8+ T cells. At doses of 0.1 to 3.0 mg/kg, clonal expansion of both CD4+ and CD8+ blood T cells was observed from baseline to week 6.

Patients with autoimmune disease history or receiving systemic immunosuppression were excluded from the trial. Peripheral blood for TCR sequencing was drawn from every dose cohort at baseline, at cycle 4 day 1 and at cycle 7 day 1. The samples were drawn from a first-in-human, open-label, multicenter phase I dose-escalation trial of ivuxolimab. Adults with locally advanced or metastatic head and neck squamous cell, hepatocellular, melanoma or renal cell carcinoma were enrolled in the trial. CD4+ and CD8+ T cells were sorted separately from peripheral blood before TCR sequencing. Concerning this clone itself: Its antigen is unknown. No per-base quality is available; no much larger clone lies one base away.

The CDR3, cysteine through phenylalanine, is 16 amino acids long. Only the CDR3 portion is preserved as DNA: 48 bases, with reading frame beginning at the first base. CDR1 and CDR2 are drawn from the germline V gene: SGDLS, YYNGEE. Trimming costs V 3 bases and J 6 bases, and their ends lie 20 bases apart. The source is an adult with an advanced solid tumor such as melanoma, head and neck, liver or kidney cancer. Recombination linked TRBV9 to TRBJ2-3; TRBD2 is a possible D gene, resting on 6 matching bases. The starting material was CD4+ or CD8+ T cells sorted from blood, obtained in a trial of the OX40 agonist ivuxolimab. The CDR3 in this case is CASSAGETSYWDTQYF. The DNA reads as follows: TGTGCCAGCAGCGCCGGCGAGACTAGTTATTGGGATACGCAGTATTTT.